These T cell receptor beta chains were read from a single sample in a study of control samples from healthy donors and cancer patients. Generated by immunoSEQ multiplex PCR, the TCRdb table keeps only in-frame clones and is missing some. The sample carries roughly 160,000 clones, approximately 96% recorded once. The sample comprised blood. These TCRs come from a woman aged 25 to 39 in good health. CDR3s include the opening cysteine and the closing phenylalanine or tryptophan. Fields, in order: clone size, V gene, J gene, CDR3 length, CDR3 protein. Clone size appears in some rows only: once, few, many, or a class for an expanded clone.

>once|TRBV4-1|TRBJ1-1|13
CASSLRLNTEAFF
>.|TRBV30|TRBJ2-3|15
CAWMRVSSPTDTQYF
>.|TRBV2|TRBJ2-7|16
CASSPLFRREPYEQYF
>.|TRBV7-3|TRBJ1-1|15
CASSLSPGMNTEAFF
>.|TRBV24-1|TRBJ2-1|16
CATSDYTSGGTGEQFF
>.|TRBV19|TRBJ1-4|16
CASSPTTAQDWEKLFF
>.|TRBV2|TRBJ1-1|14
CASKSIMVNTEAFF
>.|TRBV27|TRBJ2-6|15
CASSPNRARGNVLTF
>.|TRBV5-4|TRBJ2-5|13
CASSFRGQETQYF
>.|TRBV7-9|TRBJ2-7|11
CASSLAVEQYF
>.|TRBV11-2|TRBJ1-2|13
CASSLDSRDGYTF
>once|TRBV4-2|TRBJ1-1|15
CASSQERTSNTEAFF
>.|TRBV24-1|TRBJ1-1|14
CATSPGVPSTEAFF
>.|TRBV13|TRBJ2-3|17
CASSFSGTGAGTDTQYF
>.|TRBV29-1|TRBJ2-3|15
CSVTAASKDTDTQYF
>.|TRBV19|TRBJ2-7|14
CASSIRVNSYEQYF
>.|TRBV19|TRBJ2-3|15
CASSISGFDTDTQYF
>.|TRBV7-9|TRBJ2-3|19
CASRRGTSGGASRTDTQYF
>.|TRBV5-1|TRBJ2-7|17
CASSLANGAGTSYEQYF
>.|TRBV5-4|TRBJ2-5|15
CASSYEAGGGETQYF
>.|TRBV24-1|TRBJ1-2|9
CAPAGGYTF
>.|TRBV2|TRBJ1-1|15
CASSRGPRRDTEAFF
>.|TRBV6-5|TRBJ1-1|12
CASNGASSEAFF
>.|TRBV28|TRBJ1-3|15
CASSRDVGSGNTIYF
>once|TRBV7-9|TRBJ1-2|16
CASSLGGTGGYYGYTF
>.|TRBV6-1|TRBJ1-1|14
CASSDYFSGTEAFF
>.|TRBV28|TRBJ2-7|18
CASSSPPGGRDSPYEQYF
>.|TRBV11-2|TRBJ1-2|18
CASSLVFRRDRTNYGYTF
>.|TRBV7-9|TRBJ2-1|14
CASSHWGQYNEQFF
>.|TRBV6-1|TRBJ1-2|14
CASSDRQANYGYTF
>.|TRBV15|TRBJ1-6|15
CATSPGGLRNSPLHF
>.|TRBV5-5|TRBJ1-2|14
CASSLDRARYGYTF
>.|TRBV27|TRBJ2-1|16
CASSQDRQGVGNEQFF
>.|TRBV28|TRBJ2-7|15
CASSYASGREGEQYF
>.|TRBV7-9|TRBJ1-2|15
CASSPTGFRNYGYTF
>.|TRBV7-9|TRBJ1-3|15
CASSLVQGQANTIYF
>.|TRBV3-1/TRBV3-2|TRBJ2-3|17
CASSQVRPAGATDTQYF
>.|TRBV10-1|TRBJ2-1|14
CASSDGLNHNEQFF
>.|TRBV6-1|TRBJ1-5|12
CASSEGIRGQHF
>.|TRBV4-1|TRBJ2-1|17
CASSPAGRGGSYNEQFF
>.|TRBV7-8|TRBJ1-5|15
CASSWDRGSNQPQHF
>.|TRBV7-9|TRBJ1-1|14
CASSTIGRDTEAFF
>.|TRBV2|TRBJ2-1|22
CASRGDRGHLAGAGHTGNEQFF
>.|TRBV7-2|TRBJ2-1|15
CASSLGQGVGNEQFF
>.|TRBV6-4|TRBJ2-4|16
CASSKTSGGAKNIQYF
>once|TRBV3-1/TRBV3-2|TRBJ1-2|14
CASSQRDLAYGYTF
>once|TRBV9|TRBJ2-1|14
CASSVADSFNEQFF
>.|TRBV13|TRBJ2-3|12
CASSLTGDTQYF
>.|TRBV11-2|TRBJ2-1|12
CASKGGYNEQFF
>.|TRBV5-1|TRBJ1-5|14
CASSLDGSNQPQHF
>.|TRBV13|TRBJ1-2|15
CASSYGTGDRYGYTF
>.|TRBV5-1|TRBJ1-1|19
CASSLGPRDGDEMNTEAFF